Presented here are 5 T cell receptor beta chains from one specimen sequenced in a study of blood T cell repertoires in COVID-19. Clones were read by immunoSEQ multiplex PCR, and TCRdb kept only the in-frame ones, dropping some. This table holds about 130,000 clones, 70% to 90% found once. Sequenced sample: peripheral blood. The origin of the receptors is a woman between 50 and 59 years old who had recovered from COVID-19.

The V and J genes are TRBV7-8 and TRBJ2-7; 9 bases line up with TRBD2. Germline CDR1 SGHVS, CDR2 FQNEAQ. V lost 7 bases and J lost 2; bases outside the gene matches: 12. There are 16 residues in the CDR3. The CDR3 bases are TGTGCCAGCACCTCGGGGGGGACTAGCAGCCCCTACGAGCAGTACTTC. Translation gives CASTSGGTSSPYEQYF.

This clone was found once. V usage is TRBV19 and J usage is TRBJ2-1; D perhaps matches TRBD2 (5 bases). The CDR3 extends over 15 amino acids. V was pared by 1 base and J by 5 bases, with 12 bases between. The V gene's germline CDR1 is LNHDA and CDR2 SQIVND (reference sequence). The CDR3 nucleotides are TGTGCCAGTAGTATAGTCGGCAGCGGTAACAATGAGCAGTTCTTC. It is translated as CASSIVGSGNNEQFF. The complete variable domain, with remaining parts taken from reference TRBV19 and TRBJ2-1, reads DGGITQSPKYLFRKEGQNVTLSCEQNLNHDAMYWYRQDPGQGLRLIYYSQIVNDFQKGDIAEGYSVSREKKESFPLTVTSAQKNPTAFYLCASSIVGSGNNEQFFGPGTRLTVL.

This chain links TRBV7-2 with TRBJ2-1; 7 bases agree with TRBD1. J was trimmed by 1 base and V by 0 bases; bases with no gene match: 0. The CDR3 is made up of 15 amino acids. Germline V gene lookup returns CDR1 SGHTA and CDR2 FQGNSA. In nucleotides, the CDR3 is TGTGCCAGCAGCTTAGCGGGACAGTCCTACAATGAGCAGTTCTTC. Translated: CASSLAGQSYNEQFF.

The chain is built from TRBV14 and TRBJ1-3; D gene unclear. This CDR3 comprises 16 residues. Germline V gene sequence: CDR1 SGHDN, CDR2 FVKESK. V dropped 0 bases and J dropped 2 bases, with 11 bases sitting between them. For the CDR3, the DNA is TGTGCCAGCAGCCAAGATTGGCCAGGAACTGGAAACACCATATATTTT. Translated, it gives CASSQDWPGTGNTIYF.

The genes are TRBV2 and TRBJ2-3; 8 bases agree with TRBD2. The V gene end was trimmed by 6 bases and the J gene end by 2 bases; junction bases not matched to a gene: 7. The germline CDR1 and CDR2 sequences are SNHLY and FYNNEI. The CDR3 length is 15 residues. This chain's CDR3 is CASRLAETSTDTQYF. The DNA of the CDR3 is TGTGCCAGCAGACTAGCGGAGACCTCCACAGATACGCAGTATTTT.